The clone carrying this TCR beta chain was recorded a few times. The data were obtained in a study of blood T cell repertoires in COVID-19. At the level of the study: Collection of acute and convalescent COVID-19 samples took place in the United States, Italy and Spain. Sample material is recorded as cDNA or gDNA derived from T cells, B-cell-depleted T cells, or PBMCs.

Source study methods: Nucleated cell number was recorded as an estimate derived from reference gene primer amplification. The repertoire was sequenced with immunoSEQ multiplex PCR; TCRdb's copy has only in-frame clones and lacks some. V and J calls and clone size are copied from that table; D and trimming were computed from the DNA. The sample has roughly 250,000 clones; around 90% are singletons. CDR1 is SNHLY and CDR2 is FYNNEI in the germline V gene. This CDR3 region has 15 residues. The ends were cut back, 2 bases at V and 1 base at J, with 9 bases in the middle. Living in 24 US areas, the participants were between roughly 18 and 90 years of age.

This sequence originates from a woman between 50 and 59 years old who had recovered from COVID-19. Input material: PBMCs or T cells enriched from blood (not recorded which). The genes are TRBV2 and TRBJ1-5; D uncertain. The CDR3 bases are TGTGCCAGCAGTGAATTCCACGGGAGCAATCAGCCCCAGCATTTT. Its protein product is CASSEFHGSNQPQHF.